What follows are 24 T cell receptor beta chains derived from one specimen sequenced in a study of cytomegalovirus exposure and HLA in healthy donors. 13 Jbeta primers and 60 Vbeta primers were used for the PCR. Sequencing was performed with immunoSEQ multiplex PCR; in TCRdb, only in-frame clones are kept and a portion is missing. The data contain approximately 190,000 clones, roughly 82% of them singletons. The sequencing input was PBMCs. The receptors shown here come from a woman in her forties or fifties in good health and CMV-seropositive.

This chain connects TRBV15 to TRBJ1-2; D remains ambiguous. Germline V gene data show CDR1 as LNHNV and CDR2 as YYDKDF (reference sequence). This CDR3 spans 14 amino acids. Trimming shortened V by 5 bases and J by 4 bases, and 14 bases separated the two germline ends. The CDR3, as DNA: TGTGCCACCAGCGCCCTAGGGAGGCGCTATGGCTACACCTTC. This encodes CATSALGRRYGYTF. Drawing the rest from reference TRBV15 and TRBJ1-2, the complete variable domain is DAMVIQNPRYQVTQFGKPVTLSCSQTLNHNVMYWYQQKSSQAPKLLFHYYDKDFNNEADTPDNFQSRRPNTSFCFLDIRSPGLGDTAMYLCATSALGRRYGYTFGSGTRLTVV.

The J gene is TRBJ1-1, the V gene TRBV7-2, with D unclear. Germline-derived CDR1 and CDR2 are SGHTA and FQGNSA. The length of the CDR3 is 13 residues. V was pared by 1 base and J by 1 base, with 4 bases between. CDR3: CASSLVWNTEAFF. DNA for the CDR3: TGTGCCAGCAGCTTAGTCTGGAACACTGAAGCTTTCTTT.

The V and J genes are TRBV6-5 and TRBJ2-7; D not certain. Trimming took off 7 bases at V and 0 bases at J, with 10 bases between the two ends. The germline V gene encodes CDR1 MNHEY and CDR2 SVGAGI. The CDR3 runs 13 residues. This chain's CDR3 is CASTAGSSYEQYF. Written as DNA, the CDR3 is TGTGCCAGCACTGCAGGAAGCTCCTACGAGCAGTACTTC.

This chain links TRBV11-1 with TRBJ2-7; 7 bases are shared with TRBD1. V shed 4 bases and J 5 bases; nucleotides not matched to a gene: 5. Per germline, CDR1 SGHAT and CDR2 FQDESV (reference sequence). This CDR3 has 13 amino acids. The chain's CDR3 is CASSYDREHEQYF. In DNA, the CDR3 is TGTGCCAGCAGCTATGACAGGGAACACGAGCAGTACTTC.

The chain combines TRBV23-1 with TRBJ1-2; 9 positions agree with TRBD1. TRBV23-1 is labeled an ORF, and its function is uncertain. This CDR3 contains 17 residues. The V segment lost 0 bases and the J segment 3 bases; nucleotides outside the gene matches: 8. CDR3 DNA sequence: TGCGCCAGCAGTCAATCGCCGGACAGGGGCCTGGACTATGGCTACACCTTC. This gives the protein CASSQSPDRGLDYGYTF.

This clone was detected only once. CDR3 coding DNA: TGTGCCAGCAGGGCCACAGGGAGCTCCTACAATGAGCAGTTCTTC. Translating gives CASRATGSSYNEQFF. The J gene is TRBJ2-1, the V gene TRBV6-1; a possible D gene is TRBD1 (6 bases). The CDR3 covers 15 residues. V lost 6 bases and J lost 0, with 12 bases in between. Germline V gene lookup returns CDR1 MNHNS and CDR2 SASEGT.

The chain joins TRBV2 to TRBJ2-7; perhaps TRBD2 as D (6 bases). The CDR3 is 15 amino acids. Between the trimmed V and J ends, which lost 6 bases and 3 bases, there was a span of 18 bases. The germline V gene has CDR1 SNHLY and CDR2 FYNNEI. In DNA form, the CDR3 reads TGTGCCAGCAGCCCCCGAGCGGGCGGGGTCTACGAGCAGTACTTC. This gives the protein CASSPRAGGVYEQYF. Variable domain in full (rest from reference TRBV2 and TRBJ2-7): EPEVTQTPSHQVTQMGQEVILRCVPISNHLYFYWYRQILGQKVEFLVSFYNNEISEKSEIFDDQFSVERPDGSNFTLKIRSTKLEDSAMYFCASSPRAGGVYEQYFGPGTRLTVT.

The chain carries TRBV5-1 and TRBJ1-2; 8 nucleotides align to TRBD1. The CDR3 is 14 residues long. Germline values: CDR1 SGHRS, CDR2 YFSETQ. V lost 4 bases and J lost 1; bases outside the gene matches: 3. The CDR3 bases are TGCGCCAGCAGCCACGGACAGGGTAACTATGGCTACACCTTC. This codes for CASSHGQGNYGYTF.

The J gene is TRBJ1-2, the V gene TRBV5-4; 9 bases line up with TRBD1. CDR3 length equals 13 residues. V lost 2 bases to trimming and J lost 5 bases; unmatched junction nucleotides: 1. Per the germline V gene, CDR1 is SGHNT and CDR2 is YYREEE (reference sequence). The CDR3 nucleotides read TGTGCCAGCAGCTTACAGGGGGCTTATGGCTACACCTTC. Translated: CASSLQGAYGYTF. Supplemented by reference TRBV5-4 and TRBJ1-2, the full variable domain reads ETGVTQSPTHLIKTRGQQVTLRCSSQSGHNTVSWYQQALGQGPQFIFQYYREEENGRGNFPPRFSGLQFPNYSSELNVNALELDDSALYLCASSLQGAYGYTFGSGTRLTVV.

The chain has TRBV4-2 and TRBJ2-1, with a tentative D call TRBD1 (5 bases). V was clipped by 1 base and J by 4 bases, with 8 bases between them. The CDR3 length is 14 residues. Germline loops: CDR1 LGHNA, CDR2 YNFKEQ. CDR3 sequence: CASSQAQEYNEQFF. The CDR3, as DNA: TGTGCCAGCAGCCAAGCACAGGAGTACAATGAGCAGTTCTTC.

The rearrangement uses TRBV7-2 and TRBJ2-5, with D possibly TRBD2 on 7 matching bases. The CDR3 runs to 15 residues. CDR1 SGHTA and CDR2 FQGNSA come from the germline V gene. Trimming removed 5 bases at V and 4 bases at J, with 17 bases between. The CDR3 loop is CASSQPRGAGETQYF. The CDR3 coding sequence is TGTGCCAGCAGCCAGCCCCGGGGGGCGGGAGAGACCCAGTACTTC.

The chain joins TRBV7-3 to TRBJ2-3, with 8 bases that match TRBD2. Germline lookup yields CDR1 SGHTA and CDR2 FQGTGA. Unmatched junction bases numbered 3, after V lost 4 bases and J lost 3 bases. This CDR3 comprises 14 residues. In DNA, the CDR3 is TGTGCCAGCAGCTACGGGGGGGCGACAGATACGCAGTATTTT. Translation gives CASSYGGATDTQYF.

The V call is TRBV7-2, the J call TRBJ2-5; 7 nucleotides agree with TRBD1. The J call may be in error: the DNA end matches TRBJ2-7 better. CDR3 length equals 14 residues. CDR1 is SGHTA and CDR2 is FQGNSA in the germline V gene. The CDR3 sequence is CASSPLGQAYEQYF. The CDR3 nucleotides read TGTGCCAGCAGCCCTCTAGGACAGGCCTACGAGCAGTACTTC.

About this clone itself: One junction end disagrees with the germline gene, perhaps due to a read error. This sequence joins TRBV5-8 and TRBJ1-6; D ambiguous. Germline V gives CDR1 SGHTS, CDR2 YDEGEE. The CDR3 is 15 residues long. CDR3 nucleotide sequence: TGTGCCAGCAGCTTGGATGTTTCCTACAATTCACCCCTCCACTTT. Its protein product is CASSLDVSYNSPLHF.

In this sample, this clone turned up a few times. V usage is TRBV6-6 and J usage is TRBJ1-1; D unclear. CDR3 length equals 16 residues. Between the trimmed V and J ends, which lost 2 bases and 0 bases, there was a span of 13 bases. Germline assignment: CDR1 MNHNY and CDR2 SVGAGI (reference sequence). The CDR3 protein is CASSYPGRGLNTEAFF. CDR3 DNA: TGTGCCAGCAGTTACCCTGGGAGAGGATTGAACACTGAAGCTTTCTTT.

V is TRBV7-9 and J is TRBJ2-7; perhaps TRBD2 as D (5 bases). The V end lost 3 bases, the J end lost 9 bases, and 18 bases lay between the germline ends. CDR1 is SEHNR, CDR2 FQNEAQ, per germline (reference sequence). This CDR3 region has 14 residues. DNA for the CDR3: TGTGCCAGCAGCTTCACAGATGAGACTACGGTGCAGTACTTC. Translated: CASSFTDETTVQYF.

The chain recombines TRBV5-1 with TRBJ2-6; unclear D gene. Trimming took off 0 bases at V and 0 bases at J, with 4 bases between the two ends. Germline V gives CDR1 SGHRS, CDR2 YFSETQ. This CDR3 is 15 amino acids long. CDR3 nucleotides: TGCGCCAGCAGCTTGGGGCACTCTGGGGCCAACGTCCTGACTTTC. It specifies CASSLGHSGANVLTF.

V and J are TRBV4-2 and TRBJ1-6; tentative D call: TRBD1 (5 bases). Trimming took off 0 bases at V and 1 base at J, with 19 bases between the two ends. CDR3 length: 20 amino acids. The V gene's germline CDR1 is LGHNA and CDR2 YNFKEQ. The CDR3 spells CASSQEMQGILRSYNSPLHF. The CDR3 DNA is TGTGCCAGCAGCCAAGAAATGCAGGGAATTTTAAGGTCCTATAATTCACCCCTCCACTTT.

The chain combines TRBV30 with TRBJ1-1, with TRBD1 identical over 11 bases. The CDR3 is 13 amino acids. V lost 1 base, J lost 6 bases, and 1 base stayed unmatched. Germline-derived CDR1 and CDR2 are GTSNPN and SVGIG (reference sequence). The CDR3 DNA reads TGTGCCTGGAGTGGGGGACAGGGGGCTGAAGCTTTCTTT. Protein product: CAWSGGQGAEAFF.

The genes are TRBV28 and TRBJ2-5; D perhaps matches TRBD1 (7 bases). The better agreement between TRBJ2-7 and the DNA end casts doubt on the J call. The CDR3 length is 14 residues. Germline V lookup: CDR1 MDHEN, CDR2 SYDVKM. The CDR3 DNA reads TGTGCCACCCTAGCGACAGGGAAAGTCAACGAGCAGTACTTC. Translation gives CATLATGKVNEQYF.

The rearrangement uses TRBV7-9 and TRBJ2-1, with 10 nucleotides matching TRBD2. The CDR3 spans 17 residues. V lost 0 bases and J lost 1; bases outside the gene matches: 3. Germline assignment: CDR1 SEHNR and CDR2 FQNEAQ (reference sequence). The CDR3 region is CASSLASGGLSYNEQFF. The CDR3 coding sequence is TGTGCCAGCAGCTTAGCTAGCGGGGGGTTATCCTACAATGAGCAGTTCTTC.

The chain links TRBV7-2 to TRBJ1-5, with TRBD1 matching 9 bases. The CDR3 consists of 16 residues. Trimming took 6 bases from V and 0 from J; bases not matched to a gene: 6. Germline V gene sequence: CDR1 SGHTA, CDR2 FQGNSA. This CDR3 is CASSYTGGYSNQPQHF. CDR3 nucleotide sequence: TGTGCCAGCAGTTATACAGGGGGCTATAGCAATCAGCCCCAGCATTTT.

This chain links TRBV18 with TRBJ1-5; TRBD1 aligns across 8 bases. The V gene end was trimmed by 6 bases and the J gene end by 2 bases; junction bases not matched to a gene: 9. There are 16 residues in the CDR3. From germline, CDR1 is KGHSH and CDR2 LQKENI. The CDR3: CASSPDRGRGNQPQHF. The DNA of the CDR3 is TGTGCCAGCTCCCCCGACAGGGGACGTGGCAATCAGCCCCAGCATTTT.

About this clone: Other DNA sequences from this sample encode an identical CDR3 as well. The chain employs TRBV7-9 and TRBJ2-3, with D perhaps matching TRBD1 (8 bases). V dropped 2 bases and J dropped 4 bases, with 10 bases sitting between them. CDR3 length equals 14 residues. The germline CDR1 and CDR2 sequences are SEHNR and FQNEAQ (reference sequence). The CDR3 region is CASSLTGGADTQYF. The DNA for the CDR3 is TGTGCCAGCAGCTTAACAGGGGGGGCAGATACGCAGTATTTT.